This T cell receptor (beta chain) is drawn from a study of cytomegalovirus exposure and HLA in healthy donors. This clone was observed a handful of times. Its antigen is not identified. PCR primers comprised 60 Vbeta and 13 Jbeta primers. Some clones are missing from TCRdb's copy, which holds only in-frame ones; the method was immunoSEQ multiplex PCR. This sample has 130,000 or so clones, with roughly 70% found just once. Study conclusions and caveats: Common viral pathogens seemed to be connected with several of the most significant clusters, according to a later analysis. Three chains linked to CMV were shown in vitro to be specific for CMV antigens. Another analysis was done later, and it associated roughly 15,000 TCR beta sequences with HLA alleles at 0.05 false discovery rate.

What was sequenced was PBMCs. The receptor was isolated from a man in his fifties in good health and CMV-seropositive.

The CDR3 DNA reads as TGTGCCAGCAGCTTTTGGGGGGAGAAGCAGCCCCAGCATTTT. This gives the protein CASSFWGEKQPQHF. The V gene is TRBV7-2, the J gene TRBJ1-5; maybe TRBD1 (5 bases). CDR1 and CDR2 (germline): SGHTA, FQGNSA. This CDR3 comprises 14 residues. V was shortened by 3 bases and J by 7 bases, with 13 bases between the two germline ends.